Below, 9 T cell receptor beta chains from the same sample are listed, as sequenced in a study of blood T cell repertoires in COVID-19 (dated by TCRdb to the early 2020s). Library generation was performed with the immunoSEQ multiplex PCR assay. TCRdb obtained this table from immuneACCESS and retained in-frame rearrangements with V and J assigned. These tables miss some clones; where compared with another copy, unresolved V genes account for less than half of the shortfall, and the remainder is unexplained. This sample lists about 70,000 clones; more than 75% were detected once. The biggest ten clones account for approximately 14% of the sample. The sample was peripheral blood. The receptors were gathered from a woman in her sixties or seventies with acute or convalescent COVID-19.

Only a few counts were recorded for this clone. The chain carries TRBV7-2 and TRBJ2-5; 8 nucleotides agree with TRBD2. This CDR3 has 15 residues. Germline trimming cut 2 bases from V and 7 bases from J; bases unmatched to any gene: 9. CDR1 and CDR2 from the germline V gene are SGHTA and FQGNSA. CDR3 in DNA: TGTGCCAGCAGCTTAAATGGCGGGGGGTCAGGGACCCAGTACTTC. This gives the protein CASSLNGGGSGTQYF.

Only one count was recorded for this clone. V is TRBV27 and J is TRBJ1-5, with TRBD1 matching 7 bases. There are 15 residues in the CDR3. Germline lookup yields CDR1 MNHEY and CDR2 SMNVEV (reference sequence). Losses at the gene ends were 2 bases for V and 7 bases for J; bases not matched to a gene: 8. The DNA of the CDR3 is TGTGCCAGCAGTTTAGGGGCAGGGGGTGGCCAGCCCCAGCATTTT. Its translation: CASSLGAGGGQPQHF.

The DNA of the CDR3 is TGTGCCAGCAGCTTCACCCCGGGGAACTCTGGAAACACCATATATTTT. Protein product: CASSFTPGNSGNTIYF. V gene TRBV5-5 combines with J gene TRBJ1-3; D not certain. The germline V gene has CDR1 SGHKS and CDR2 YYEKEE (reference sequence). The V gene lost 2 bases and the J gene lost 0 bases, with 12 bases spanning the gap. This CDR3 region has 16 residues. Together with reference TRBV5-5 and TRBJ1-3, the CDR3 gives the full variable domain: DAGVTQSPTHLIKTRGQQVTLRCSPISGHKSVSWYQQVLGQGPQFIFQYYEKEERGRGNFPDRFSARQFPNYSSELNVNALLLGDSALYLCASSFTPGNSGNTIYFGEGSWLTVV.

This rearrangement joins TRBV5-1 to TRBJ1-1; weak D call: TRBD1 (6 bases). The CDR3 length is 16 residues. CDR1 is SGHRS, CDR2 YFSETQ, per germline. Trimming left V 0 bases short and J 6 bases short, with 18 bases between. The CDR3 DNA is TGCGCCAGCAGCTTGGAGACAGGACCCTCACACGCTGAAGCTTTCTTT. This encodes CASSLETGPSHAEAFF.

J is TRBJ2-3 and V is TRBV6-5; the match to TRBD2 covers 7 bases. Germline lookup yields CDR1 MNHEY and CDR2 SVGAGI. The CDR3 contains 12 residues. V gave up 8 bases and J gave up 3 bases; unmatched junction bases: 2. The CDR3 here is CASALATDTQYF. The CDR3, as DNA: TGTGCCAGCGCACTAGCGACAGATACGCAGTATTTT.

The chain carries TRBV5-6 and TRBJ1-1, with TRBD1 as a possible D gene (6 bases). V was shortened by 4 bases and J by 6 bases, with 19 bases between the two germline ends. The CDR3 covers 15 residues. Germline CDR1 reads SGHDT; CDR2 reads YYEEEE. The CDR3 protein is CASSPPQGSLAEAFF. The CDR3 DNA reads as TGTGCCAGCAGCCCACCACAGGGAAGTCTAGCTGAAGCTTTCTTT.

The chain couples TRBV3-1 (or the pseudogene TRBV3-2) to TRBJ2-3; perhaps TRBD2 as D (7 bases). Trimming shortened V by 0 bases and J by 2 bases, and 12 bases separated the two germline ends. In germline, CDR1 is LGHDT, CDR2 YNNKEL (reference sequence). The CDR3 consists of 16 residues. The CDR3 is CASSQEGAGATDTQYF. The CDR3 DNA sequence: TGTGCCAGCAGCCAAGAGGGTGCGGGGGCCACAGATACGCAGTATTTT.

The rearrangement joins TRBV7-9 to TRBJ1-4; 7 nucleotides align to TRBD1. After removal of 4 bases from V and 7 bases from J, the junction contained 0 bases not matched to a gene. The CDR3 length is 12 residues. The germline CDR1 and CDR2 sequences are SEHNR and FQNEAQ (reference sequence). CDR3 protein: CASSSGGEKLFF. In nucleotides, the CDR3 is TGTGCCAGCAGCTCAGGGGGTGAAAAACTGTTTTTT.

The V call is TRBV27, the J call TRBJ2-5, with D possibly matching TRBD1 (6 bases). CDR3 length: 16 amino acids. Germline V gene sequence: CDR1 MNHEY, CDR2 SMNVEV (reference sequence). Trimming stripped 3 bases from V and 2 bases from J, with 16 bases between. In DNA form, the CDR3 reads TGTGCCAGCAGTTTCTCAGGGGCCAACTATCAAGAGACCCAGTACTTC. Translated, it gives CASSFSGANYQETQYF.